This TCR beta chain was sequenced for a study of blood T cell repertoires in COVID-19. Looking at the study overall: From the United States, Italy and Spain came samples of acute and convalescent COVID-19. T cells, B-cell-depleted T cells, or PBMCs supplied cDNA or gDNA.

Between the trimmed V and J ends, which lost 8 bases and 3 bases, there was a span of 6 bases. CDR1 and CDR2 from the germline V gene are LGHDT and YNNKEL (reference sequence). The CDR3 consists of 11 residues. Original analysis: How many nucleated cells were present was estimated from reference gene primer amplification. Method: immunoSEQ multiplex PCR; TCRdb's copy keeps in-frame clones and lacks some. The DNA was the basis for D and trimming; V, J and clone size are from that table. The data contain tens of thousands of clones, approximately 86% of them seen just once; the ten biggest clones take up 1% to 1.5%.

Sequencing was done on a sample of peripheral blood. This TCR was recovered from a man aged 60 to 69 with acute or convalescent COVID-19. The V and J genes are TRBV3-1 (or the pseudogene TRBV3-2) and TRBJ2-3, with D uncertain. The CDR3 coding sequence is TGTGCCAGCGAACAAACAGATACGCAGTATTTT. Translation gives CASEQTDTQYF.